Listed below are T cell receptor beta chains from one sample, sequenced in a study of T-cell reconstitution after alpha-beta-depleted transplantation in children. Each CDR3 protein is one row after TCRdb ran MiXCR on the PCR reads. The sample consists of about 590,000 distinct CDR3 sequences, 10% to 15% of them appearing once. This specimen consisted of PBMCs, mostly from graft donor cells, obtained 360 days after TCRalphabeta/CD19-depleted stem cell transplant. All receptors come from a male patient younger than 18 who had a stem cell transplant for acute myeloid leukemia, so the T cells may come from the graft donor. Both conserved end residues are part of each CDR3. Fields, in order: J gene, clone size, D gene, V gene, CDR3 DNA, CDR3 protein. The D gene is left open where the match is weak. Size values are once, few and many counts, or a class for expanded clones, and some rows have none.

>TRBJ2-6|many|.|TRBV5-1
TGCGCCAGCAGCTTGCCAGGGATGGGGGCCAACGTCCTGACTTTC
CASSLPGMGANVLTF
>TRBJ2-7|many|TRBD1|TRBV29-1
TGCAGCGTTGAAGAAATGGGACAGGGACTCTCCGAGCAGTACTTC
CSVEEMGQGLSEQYF
>TRBJ2-5|.|.|TRBV11-2
TGTGCCAGCAGCTTAGATGGTAGACAGCGCGAGGGGGAGACCCAGTACTTC
CASSLDGRQREGETQYF
>TRBJ2-7|.|TRBD2|TRBV6-1
TGTGCCAGCAGAGTACTAGCGGGAGAAGGTCACGAGCAGTACTTC
CASRVLAGEGHEQYF
>TRBJ2-3|.|TRBD2|TRBV29-1
TGCAGCGTTGTTTTGCGGGGGATGGGTACGCAGTATTTT
CSVVLRGMGTQYF
>TRBJ2-3|.|.|TRBV20-1
TGCAGTGCTAGGGTGACAAGCACAGATACGCAGTATTTT
CSARVTSTDTQYF
>TRBJ1-4|once|.|TRBV28
TGTGCCAGCAGTCTTACAGGGATGATGAGAACAACTAATGAAAAACTGTTTTTT
CASSLTGMMRTTNEKLFF
>TRBJ1-2|.|.|TRBV28
TGTGCCAGCAGTTCCACTCTTCAGGGCCTACCAATATATGGCTACACCTTC
CASSSTLQGLPIYGYTF
>TRBJ2-3|few|.|TRBV6-1
TGTGCCAGCAGTGAATCGGGACACCTCACAGATACGCAGTATTTT
CASSESGHLTDTQYF
>TRBJ2-3|.|.|TRBV7-2
TGTGCCAGCACTGGGACCTCTTGGGATACGCAGTATTTT
CASTGTSWDTQYF
>TRBJ2-5|.|.|TRBV21-1
TGTGCCAGCAGCAAATCGGACAGGGTCCAAGAGACCCAGTACTTC
CASSKSDRVQETQYF
>TRBJ1-1|.|.|TRBV20-1
TGCAGTGCCCTTAAGACGGTGGGGTATGAAGCTTTCTTT
CSALKTVGYEAFF
>TRBJ1-2|few|TRBD1|TRBV5-1
TGCGCCAGCAGAAGGGACAGGGGGCGAGACTATGGCTACACCTTC
CASRRDRGRDYGYTF
>TRBJ2-1|.|TRBD2|TRBV30
TGTGCCTGTACGGGACTAGCGAGGACCTACAATGAGCAGTTCTTC
CACTGLARTYNEQFF
>TRBJ2-7|.|TRBD2|TRBV27
TGTGCCAGCAGCCCCGGACTAGCGGCCCTCTACGAGCAGTACTTC
CASSPGLAALYEQYF
>TRBJ2-7|.|.|TRBV5-1
TGCGCCAGCACCTCGGGTAGCTCCTACGAGCAGTACTTC
CASTSGSSYEQYF
>TRBJ1-5|.|.|TRBV5-5
TGTGCCAGCAGCCATACCGGTTGGGGGGTTCAGCCCCAGCATTTT
CASSHTGWGVQPQHF
>TRBJ2-7|.|.|TRBV15
TGTGCCACCAGCGGGACCCCACTAGAGGCACACGAGCAGTACTTC
CATSGTPLEAHEQYF
>TRBJ2-5|.|TRBD2|TRBV7-2
TGTGCCAGCACCCTTAGCGGGAGGGGGGAGGAGACCCAGTACTTC
CASTLSGRGEETQYF
>TRBJ2-1|few|TRBD2|TRBV7-8
TGTGCCAGCAGCTCCCGGACCGGGACTAGCGGGACTAGCAATGAGCAGTTCTTC
CASSSRTGTSGTSNEQFF
>TRBJ2-7|.|TRBD2|TRBV9
TGTGCCAGCAGCGTAGGAGGCCTAGCGGGATTGAGTGAGCAGTACTTC
CASSVGGLAGLSEQYF
>TRBJ2-7|few|.|TRBV5-1
TGCGCCAGCAGCTTGAGCCCCGGGTCAGCAATGCCTCGGTCTCGGGGGGAGCAGTACTTC
CASSLSPGSAMPRSRGEQYF
>TRBJ2-3|many|TRBD2|TRBV7-9
TGTGCCAGCAGCTTGGAGGGAGGGCCCACAGATACGCAGTATTTT
CASSLEGGPTDTQYF
>TRBJ2-7|.|.|TRBV19
TGTGCCAGTAGTATAGCGGGAGTATACGAGCAGTACTTC
CASSIAGVYEQYF
>TRBJ2-1|few|.|TRBV19
TGTGCCAGTAGTATAATAGGACCTAATGAGCAGTTCTTC
CASSIIGPNEQFF
>TRBJ2-7|few|TRBD1|TRBV29-1
TGCAGCGGACAGGGCGGGCTGTACGAGCAGTACTTC
CSGQGGLYEQYF
>TRBJ2-5|few|TRBD1|TRBV5-1
TGCGCCAGCAGAGTTACAGGGGCAACCCCCCTCAAAAAAGAGACCCAGTACTTC
CASRVTGATPLKKETQYF
>TRBJ2-7|.|.|TRBV28
TGTGCCAGCAGTCCCAACGGGGCCCACTCCTACGAGCAGTACTTC
CASSPNGAHSYEQYF
>TRBJ2-4|many|.|TRBV5-1
TGCGCCAGCAGCTTCCTACAGGGGGGGAAAAACATTCAGTACTTC
CASSFLQGGKNIQYF
>TRBJ2-5|few|.|TRBV4-3
TGCGCCAGCAGCCAAAGATTGCTAGCTACTAACCAAGAGACCCAGTACTTC
CASSQRLLATNQETQYF
>TRBJ2-2|many|.|TRBV20-1
TGCAGTGCTAGGACAGACACCGGGGAGCTGTTTTTT
CSARTDTGELFF
>TRBJ1-1|few|.|TRBV29-1
TGCAGCGTCAGGACGCTGAACACTGAAGCTTTCTTT
CSVRTLNTEAFF
>TRBJ2-4|.|.|TRBV12-3/TRBV12-4
TGTGCCAGCAGTTTAATTCATACAGGCAAAAACATTCAGTACTTC
CASSLIHTGKNIQYF
>TRBJ2-7|few|TRBD2|TRBV7-9
TGTGCCAGCAGCCCCAGACTAGCGAGCTCCTACGAGCAGTACTTC
CASSPRLASSYEQYF
>TRBJ2-1|.|TRBD2|TRBV27
TGTGCCAGCAGTTTATGGGGACTAGCGGTCCCCTGGGATGAGCAGTTCTTC
CASSLWGLAVPWDEQFF
>TRBJ1-4|few|.|TRBV5-1
TGCGCCAGCAGCTCGCGACGAGATAATGAAAAACTGTTTTTT
CASSSRRDNEKLFF
>TRBJ1-2|few|.|TRBV7-2
TGTGCCAGCAGCCCCCTGGGAAGATGGGATGGCTACACCTTC
CASSPLGRWDGYTF
>TRBJ2-1|few|.|TRBV4-3
TGCGCCAGCAGCCAGATAAGGGACGCTGAGCAGTTCTTC
CASSQIRDAEQFF
>TRBJ2-3|many|.|TRBV4-3
TGCGCCAGCAGCCAAGCCCTCTGGGATACGCAGTATTTT
CASSQALWDTQYF
>TRBJ2-7|many|TRBD1|TRBV7-2
TGTGCCAGCAGCCCCTTTCGACAGGGGGCCTTGTACTTC
CASSPFRQGALYF
>TRBJ2-1|many|.|TRBV24-1
TGTGCCACCAGTGACCCCGGGAAGTTCTACAATGAGCAGTTCTTC
CATSDPGKFYNEQFF
>TRBJ2-7|.|TRBD1|TRBV12-3/TRBV12-4
TGTGCCAGCAGTTTCGGGACAGGGACAGCCGAGCAGTACTTC
CASSFGTGTAEQYF
>TRBJ2-1|.|.|TRBV9
TGTGCCAGCAGCCCTGGCCACCTCTCCTACAATGAGCAGTTCTTC
CASSPGHLSYNEQFF
>TRBJ2-1|few|TRBD2|TRBV5-1
TGCGCCAGCAGCTTCAGGACTAGCGGGAGTTCTCACGACGTCGACAATGAGCAGTTCTTC
CASSFRTSGSSHDVDNEQFF
>TRBJ2-3|many|.|TRBV5-1
TGCGCCAGCCTGGTTTCAGACAGGAGCACAGATACGCAGTATTTT
CASLVSDRSTDTQYF
>TRBJ2-7|few|TRBD2|TRBV6-5
TGTGCCAGCAGTTACCTAGCGGACACCTACGAGCAGTACTTC
CASSYLADTYEQYF
>TRBJ1-4|.|.|TRBV16
TGTGCCAGCAGCCAAGAAAGGAGGATCACTAATGAAAAACTGTTTTTT
CASSQERRITNEKLFF
>TRBJ2-1|few|TRBD2|TRBV7-2
TGTGCCAGCAGCCGATCGGGACTAGCCTACAATGAGCAGTTCTTC
CASSRSGLAYNEQFF
>TRBJ2-3|.|TRBD1|TRBV29-1
TGCACCCTAGGGACAGCTGGGCGCACAGATACGCAGTATTTT
CTLGTAGRTDTQYF
>TRBJ2-7|few|.|TRBV7-6
TGTGCCAGCAGCTTAAAGGGGCAGGGTTTCCACGAGCAGTACTTC
CASSLKGQGFHEQYF
>TRBJ2-5|.|TRBD2|TRBV20-1
TGCAGTGCTAGAGCTACTAGCGGACTTGGAAGAGAGACCCAGTACTTC
CSARATSGLGRETQYF
>TRBJ2-7|many|TRBD1|TRBV28
TGTGCCAGCAGCATAGGGGGACAGGGGTCCTACGAGCAGTACTTC
CASSIGGQGSYEQYF
>TRBJ2-5|.|.|TRBV20-1
TGCAGTGCCGCGACGGGGGGCCAACTCCTCCAAGAGACCCAGTACTTC
CSAATGGQLLQETQYF